This T cell receptor beta chain was obtained from a study of a mutant IDH1 vaccine in newly diagnosed glioma. About the research overall: Sex distribution of treated patients was about 62% male and approximately 38% female; mean age was around 42 years. Before enrollment, patients got radiotherapy alone, temozolomide alone, or mostly the combination. Findings of the study overall: There seemed to be no relation between pseudoprogression and changes in top peripheral T cell clonotypes. Detectable vaccine-induced immune responses arose in 93.3% of patients.

J was trimmed by 7 bases and V by 7 bases; bases with no gene match: 9. The CDR3 is 14 amino acids. Germline V gives CDR1 ENHRY, CDR2 SYGVKD. Turning to this clone: The antigen remains undetermined.

The time point denotes: baseline, week 1 (first vaccination visit). As for treatment: pre-vaccination baseline after standard-of-care therapy. The table came from immunoSEQ multiplex PCR; TCRdb's copy has only in-frame clones and leaves some out. The sample includes approximately 88,000 clones, roughly 78% of them seen just once. The origin of this receptor is a man aged 35-49 years with glioma. V gene TRBV10-3 combines with J gene TRBJ2-1; 8 positions agree with TRBD2. The sequencing here drew on PBMCs, taken from a glioma patient treated with radiotherapy, temozolomide or both. CDR3 residues: CAITRGGLENEQFF. The CDR3 nucleotides are TGTGCCATCACCCGGGGGGGCTTAGAAAATGAGCAGTTCTTC.